This TCR beta chain was captured in a study of blood T cell repertoires in COVID-19. About the study: There were acute and convalescent COVID-19 samples, and they came from the United States, Italy and Spain. T cells, B-cell-depleted T cells, or PBMCs provided the cDNA or gDNA that served as material.

Original methodology: Reference gene primer amplification gave nucleated cell count estimates. Clones were read by immunoSEQ multiplex PCR, and TCRdb kept only the in-frame ones, dropping some. For V, J and clone size, that table is used; D and trimming come from the DNA. The sample holds 65,000 to 100,000 clones, around 90% seen once. The V end was cut by 1 base, the J end by 3 bases, with 9 bases between. Germline V gene sequence: CDR1 SEHNR, CDR2 FQNEAQ (reference sequence). The CDR3 spans 14 residues. The chain links TRBV7-9 to TRBJ1-2; possible D gene TRBD1, 5 bases. Input material: peripheral blood. The clonotype comes from a woman aged 80 or over with acute or convalescent COVID-19. CDR3 in amino acids: CASSLDGTDYGYTF. In DNA form, the CDR3 reads TGTGCCAGCAGCTTAGATGGGACTGACTATGGCTACACCTTC.